The next 6 T cell receptor beta chains were all read from a single sample in a study of T cells after yellow fever vaccination. TCRdb itself ran the 5' RACE reads through MiXCR, one entry per CDR3 protein. The repertoire holds under 600,000 distinct CDR3 sequences, with 13% as singletons. Source: PBMCs, taken on the day of the yellow fever booster vaccination. The source of these receptors is a man aged 30-40 years who received the YFV17D yellow fever vaccine.

This chain connects TRBV4-3 to TRBJ1-5; D unclear. The germline V gene has CDR1 LGHNA and CDR2 YSLEER. The V end was cut by 0 bases, the J end by 11 bases, with 11 bases between. The CDR3 spans 13 residues. In nucleotides, the CDR3 is TGCGCCAGCAGCCAAGACGTGGGAGGGTCCCAGCATTTT. As protein: CASSQDVGGSQHF.

This clonotype has a handful of counts. The rearrangement joins TRBV20-1 to TRBJ2-5; D unclear. Germline-derived CDR1 and CDR2 are DFQATT and SNEGSKA (reference sequence). There are 13 residues in the CDR3. V lost 3 bases and J lost 4, with 12 bases in between. CDR3 nucleotides: TGCAGTGCTAGTTCGGTGTTGCTAGAGACCCAGTACTTC. It is translated as CSASSVLLETQYF.

V is TRBV5-1 and J is TRBJ2-6; 9 bases are shared with TRBD1. From germline, CDR1 is SGHRS and CDR2 YFSETQ. The V and J ends lost 0 bases and 0 bases, in that order; junction bases with no gene match: 10. This CDR3 is 20 amino acids long. CDR3 sequence (DNA): TGCGCCAGCAGCTTGGTCGGACAGGGGTCATCCCGCTCTGGGGCCAACGTCCTGACTTTC. Translated: CASSLVGQGSSRSGANVLTF.

This clonotype was detected a few times. This rearrangement joins TRBV6-5 to TRBJ2-1; D is undetermined. Trimming removed 6 bases at V and 6 bases at J, with 9 bases between. This CDR3 is 12 amino acids long. CDR1 is MNHEY and CDR2 is SVGAGI in the germline V gene. The CDR3 reads CASRRMGNEQFF. CDR3 nucleotides: TGTGCCAGCAGGCGAATGGGCAATGAGCAGTTCTTC.

This clonotype has a handful of counts. The genes are TRBV10-1 and TRBJ2-2; no clear D gene. This CDR3 contains 14 residues. CDR1 and CDR2 (germline): WNHNN, SYGVQD (reference sequence). The V and J ends lost 2 bases and 0 bases respectively, with 4 bases between them. The CDR3 sequence is CASSEGANTGELFF. The DNA for the CDR3 is TGCGCCAGCAGTGAGGGGGCGAACACCGGGGAGCTGTTTTTT.

On this clonotype itself: The junction departs from the called germline gene at one end, perhaps through a read error. This rearrangement joins TRBV6-1 to TRBJ2-3; 14 bases match TRBD2. CDR3 length: 20 residues. The germline CDR1 and CDR2 sequences are MNHNS and SASEGT. Here the CDR3 reads CASREAPGLAGVRLADTQYF. Here the CDR3 DNA reads TGTGCCAGCAGAGAAGCCCCGGGACTAGCGGGAGTTCGTTTGGCAGATACGCAGTATTTT.